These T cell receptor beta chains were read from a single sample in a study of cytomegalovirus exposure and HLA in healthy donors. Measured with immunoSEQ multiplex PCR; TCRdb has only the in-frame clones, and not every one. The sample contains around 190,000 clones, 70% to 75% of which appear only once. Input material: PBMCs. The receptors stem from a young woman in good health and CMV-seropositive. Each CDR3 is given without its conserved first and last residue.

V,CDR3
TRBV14,ASAPGNYEQY
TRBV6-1,ASSGIAGGHEQY
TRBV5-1,ASSAPGQAYGYT
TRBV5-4,ASSLRTSGQETQY
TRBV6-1,ARRTRGRSHEQF
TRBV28,ATTDRVPGANVLT
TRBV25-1,ASTGTGTYEQY
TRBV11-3,ASSALAGASEQY
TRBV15,ATAYWTSGRETQY
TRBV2,ASSAYLQETQY
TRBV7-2,ASSFLRDRDTEAF
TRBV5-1,ASSLVGGSSYNEQF
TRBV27,ASSGGQIYGYT
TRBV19,ASSIGGLAGISLDEQF
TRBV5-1,ASSLVDFNEQF
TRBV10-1,ASNLTGPDFLSGNTIY
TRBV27,ASSLSRTGLTNEKLF
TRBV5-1,ASSRTPPGGTYEQY
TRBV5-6,ASSPGLAGEIDTQY
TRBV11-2,ASSPWDSSTNEKLF
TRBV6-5,ATKRLADTDTQY
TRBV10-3,AIGRDREWGEY
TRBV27,ASSSAGTPYEQY
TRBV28,ASSPTSGRAWGELF
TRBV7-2,ASSWGQASDEQF
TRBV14,ASSPLAGRSSNEQF
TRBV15,ATSRVAGGAYEQY
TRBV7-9,ASSPGTGDTGELF
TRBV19,ASSAPGRGREKLF
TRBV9,ASSVEPGGEQY
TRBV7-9,ASSLPGLAGRQETQY
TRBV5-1,ASSWTLAGANEQF
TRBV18,ASSPPSRRGYGYT